Listed below are T cell receptor beta chains from one sample, sequenced in a study of blood T cell repertoires in COVID-19. Profiling relied on immunoSEQ multiplex PCR, and the TCRdb table lists in-frame clones only, not all of them. Among around 140,000 clones listed, almost 85% were seen once. The sequencing sample was made of PBMCs or T cells enriched from blood (not recorded which). These TCRs come from a woman aged 45-59 years with acute COVID-19. Each CDR3 is given with its conserved first and last residue.

v_call: TRBV9; cdr3_aa: CASSVWDQGSGELFF
v_call: TRBV9; cdr3_aa: CASSALAGAHEQYF
v_call: TRBV7-3; cdr3_aa: CASSSFPGLKNTGELFF
v_call: TRBV27; cdr3_aa: CASSFSGTYEQYF
v_call: TRBV12-3/TRBV12-4; cdr3_aa: CASRRGGELFF
v_call: TRBV25-1; cdr3_aa: CASSEGGSGTSYNEQFF
v_call: TRBV11-3; cdr3_aa: CASSLGQGAGETQYF
v_call: TRBV5-4; cdr3_aa: CASSQRLAGHHYEQYF
v_call: TRBV19; cdr3_aa: CASSGQGGDYGYTF
v_call: TRBV5-1; cdr3_aa: CASSGKLAGEADTQYF
v_call: TRBV30; cdr3_aa: CAWEGQGLYEQYF
v_call: TRBV7-9; cdr3_aa: CASSFFVSYNEQFF
v_call: TRBV7-3; cdr3_aa: CASSSTGAGELFF
v_call: TRBV4-1; cdr3_aa: CASSQRQTSTEAFF
v_call: TRBV12-3/TRBV12-4; cdr3_aa: CASILNRGGYTF
v_call: TRBV7-9; cdr3_aa: CASSLVFMLVGRGTDTQYF
v_call: TRBV5-5; cdr3_aa: CASSFRDTQYYEQYF
v_call: TRBV5-6; cdr3_aa: CASSGGLAGGPLNIQYF